Shown below are 13 T cell receptor beta chains from a single sample sequenced in a study of T cell responses to AZD1222 COVID-19 vaccine. Produced via immunoSEQ multiplex PCR; TCRdb's table is partial and in-frame only. The sample lists roughly 83,000 clones; more than 70% were seen once. This material consisted of peripheral blood, taken on day 0 of AZD1222 vaccination. Every receptor here comes from an adult in good health.

This clone was seen once. V usage is TRBV11-2 and J usage is TRBJ2-4; D is possibly TRBD1 (6 bases). The CDR3 has 14 residues. Germline-derived CDR1 and CDR2 are SGHAT and FQNNGV. V was trimmed by 5 bases and J by 8 bases, leaving 16 bases between them. The CDR3 loop is CASSAYWGQDIQYF. CDR3 DNA: TGTGCCAGCAGCGCGTATTGGGGGCAGGACATTCAGTACTTC.

This chain links TRBV7-2 with TRBJ1-1, with D maybe TRBD1 (5 bases). V lost 2 bases and J lost 6, with 19 bases in between. The CDR3 has 16 amino acids. Germline loops: CDR1 SGHTA, CDR2 FQGNSA. The CDR3 spells CASSLTLVDSYSEAFF. The CDR3 DNA reads as TGTGCCAGCAGCTTAACCCTAGTCGACAGTTACTCTGAAGCTTTCTTT.

The rearrangement links TRBV6-5 to TRBJ2-3, with TRBD2 as a possible D gene (7 bases). The CDR3 runs 15 residues. Germline CDR1 is MNHEY and CDR2 is SVGAGI. Trimming took 2 bases from V and 5 from J, leaving 14 bases between them. CDR3 region: CASSYQGREQDTQYF. The CDR3 region has the DNA TGTGCCAGCAGTTACCAGGGGCGGGAGCAAGATACGCAGTATTTT.

This sequence joins TRBV30 and TRBJ1-1; D gene ambiguous. The CDR3 extends over 13 amino acids. V lost 7 bases and J 4 bases, leaving 16 bases between the germline ends. Germline CDR1 and CDR2: GTSNPN and SVGIG (reference sequence). CDR3 DNA sequence: TGTGCCTCCTTTTCGCCGATTTTCACTGAAGCTTTCTTT. This encodes CASFSPIFTEAFF.

This clone was seen only a few times. V is TRBV28 and J is TRBJ2-7, with 10 bases identical to TRBD1. The CDR3 is 14 residues long. V was pared by 7 bases and J by 4 bases, with 7 bases of the junction left unmatched. Germline lookup yields CDR1 MDHEN and CDR2 SYDVKM. CDR3 DNA: TGTGCCAGCACCTTAGGGACAGGGGAGTACGAGCAGTACTTC. This translates into CASTLGTGEYEQYF.

This clone was seen a handful of times. Here the CDR3 DNA reads TGTGCCAGCAGCAAAGCGCTAGGACTAGTCAATGGGGCGAACACCGGGGAGCTGTTTTTT. Translating gives CASSKALGLVNGANTGELFF. J is TRBJ2-2 and V is TRBV21-1; the table calls TRBD2, which could not be checked here. TRBV21-1 corresponds to a pseudogene. This CDR3 is built from 20 residues.

The V gene is TRBV5-3, the J gene TRBJ2-1; D call uncertain. TRBV5-3 has ORF status, its function being uncertain. Deletions cut 0 bases from V and 0 bases from J, with 13 bases between. The CDR3 totals 17 residues. The CDR3 loop is CARSLVVHSCSYNEQFF. The CDR3 DNA reads TGTGCCAGAAGCTTGGTTGTTCACAGTTGCTCCTACAATGAGCAGTTCTTC.

The chain links TRBV18 to TRBJ2-7, with D perhaps assigned TRBD1 or TRBD2 (6 bases each). The CDR3 loop spans 15 amino acids. Germline lookup yields CDR1 KGHSH and CDR2 LQKENI. Trimming took 8 bases from V and 4 from J, leaving 21 bases between them. Here the CDR3 DNA reads TGTGCCAGCCGATTTGGGGGGCAGGGTTCTTACGAGCAGTACTTC. Translated: CASRFGGQGSYEQYF.

The chain couples TRBV28 to TRBJ1-5; TRBD1 is a possible D gene (6 bases). Trimming left V 6 bases short and J 5 bases short, with 23 bases between. The CDR3 has 17 amino acids. Germline values: CDR1 MDHEN, CDR2 SYDVKM. The CDR3, as DNA: TGTGCCAGCAGAAGCCACCCCGGTACAGGGTCCCATCAGCCCCAGCATTTT. It yields the protein CASRSHPGTGSHQPQHF.

This clone was seen a single time. Here the CDR3 reads CASSELGNTEAFF. The CDR3 DNA follows: TGTGCCAGCAGTGAATTGGGGAACACTGAAGCTTTCTTT. The gene calls are TRBV25-1 and TRBJ1-1; D uncertain. Trimming removed 1 base from V and 1 base from J, with 4 bases in between. CDR1 and CDR2 (germline): MGHDK, SYGVNS. This CDR3 contains 13 residues.

The gene calls are TRBV3-1 (or the pseudogene TRBV3-2) and TRBJ2-6; 11 nucleotides agree with TRBD1. CDR1 and CDR2 (germline): LGHDT, YNNKEL (reference sequence). V gave up 0 bases and J gave up 4 bases; unmatched junction bases: 5. The CDR3 is 18 residues long. CDR3 nucleotide sequence: TGTGCCAGCAGCCAAGATCCTGGACAGGGGGCCGGGGCCAACGTCCTGACTTTC. Protein sequence: CASSQDPGQGAGANVLTF.

J is TRBJ1-6 and V is TRBV28; D might be TRBD1 (5 bases). The V end was cut by 1 base, the J end by 7 bases, with 14 bases between. This CDR3 is built from 16 residues. CDR1 MDHEN and CDR2 SYDVKM come from the germline V gene. CDR3 nucleotide sequence: TGTGCCAGCAGTTTATCCCCGGGACGGGCCAATTCACCCCTCCACTTT. Translated, it gives CASSLSPGRANSPLHF.

The chain joins TRBV6-5 to TRBJ1-1, with TRBD1 matching 8 bases. V shed 4 bases, J shed 3 bases, and the junction held 7 bases outside the gene matches. Germline CDR1 MNHEY, CDR2 SVGAGI. The CDR3 totals 15 residues. The CDR3 here is CASSWTGILYTEAFF. The CDR3 DNA reads as TGTGCCAGCAGTTGGACAGGGATTCTTTACACTGAAGCTTTCTTT.